A single sample is the source of the 13 T cell receptor beta chains below, sequenced in a study of human T cells and chemical hapten exposure (dated by TCRdb to 2020 to 2023). Library preparation was by RACE. The sequencer listed for this sample is NextSeq 500. TCRdb reprocessed the public reads (quality trimming at Q25 with fastp, clone calling with MiXCR) and kept in-frame beta chains. Every distinct CDR3 protein forms one entry, paired with its most common genes and DNA. This sample has about 130,000 distinct CDR3 sequences in its table, and more than 7.5% of those were observed once. The ten largest clones capture approximately 1.6% of the sample. In light of the paper, this sample's time point label describes: healthy volunteer bleed at 2 weeks. Total RNA was extracted from unfractionated whole blood collected in Tempus Blood RNA tubes. The sequencing sample was made of whole blood. The source of these receptors is a male donor in good health. Some clones in this sample may be carry-over from other donors' samples.

The chain recombines TRBV12-3 or TRBV12-4 with TRBJ1-4; possible D gene TRBD1, 6 bases. The CDR3 is made up of 15 amino acids. Trimming left V 5 bases short and J 7 bases short, with 17 bases between. CDR3 nucleotide sequence: TGTGCCAGCAGTCCTCCCGGGGGGCAGGTTGAAAAACTGTTTTTT. This sequence encodes CASSPPGGQVEKLFF.

J is TRBJ1-2 and V is TRBV12-3 or TRBV12-4; TRBD1 aligns across 7 bases. The V gene end was trimmed by 2 bases and the J gene end by 3 bases; junction bases not matched to a gene: 3. The length of the CDR3 is 14 residues. CDR3: CASSLRGPDYGYTF. The CDR3, as DNA: TGTGCCAGCAGTTTAAGGGGGCCCGACTATGGCTACACCTTC.

This clonotype occurred many times. This chain uses TRBV4-1 with TRBJ1-5; no clear D gene. Germline V gene lookup returns CDR1 MGHRA and CDR2 YSYEKL. V gave up 0 bases and J gave up 4 bases, with 7 bases separating them. This CDR3 has 14 amino acids. The DNA for the CDR3 is TGCGCCAGCAGCCAAGAAGGGCCGAATCAGCCCCAGCATTTT. It yields the protein CASSQEGPNQPQHF.

This clonotype showed up many times. The CDR3 protein is CASRPKPGQYPYEQYF. CDR3 nucleotides: TGTGCCAGCAGACCGAAGCCGGGACAGTATCCCTACGAGCAGTACTTC. The genes are TRBV7-9 and TRBJ2-7; TRBD1 matches at 7 bases. There are 16 residues in the CDR3. Germline assignment: CDR1 SEHNR and CDR2 FQNEAQ (reference sequence). J gave up 2 bases and V 6 bases, and 13 bases lay outside the gene matches.

The chain links TRBV25-1 to TRBJ1-2, with D unclear. This CDR3 region has 15 residues. V dropped 1 base and J dropped 0 bases, with 9 bases sitting between them. Germline V gene lookup returns CDR1 MGHDK and CDR2 SYGVNS. CDR3 protein: CASSESTSSNYGYTF. The CDR3 DNA follows: TGTGCCAGCAGTGAATCTACCTCATCTAACTATGGCTACACCTTC.

This clonotype occurred a few times. The chain links TRBV6-1 to TRBJ2-2, with TRBD2 matching 13 bases. This CDR3 spans 18 amino acids. Germline V lookup: CDR1 MNHNS, CDR2 SASEGT. The ends lost 5 bases at V and 7 bases at J; junction bases unmatched: 13. CDR3 amino acids: CASSTPTSGRAYGGELFF. The CDR3 bases are TGTGCCAGCAGTACCCCTACTAGCGGGAGGGCCTATGGCGGGGAGCTGTTTTTT.

The rearrangement uses TRBV19 and TRBJ1-1; perhaps TRBD1 as D (6 bases). This CDR3 region has 17 residues. The germline V gene encodes CDR1 LNHDA and CDR2 SQIVND (reference sequence). V lost 4 bases and J 4 bases, leaving 22 bases between the germline ends. In nucleotides, the CDR3 is TGTGCCAGTAGTACGGTGAGACAGGCTGTTCCCACCACTGAAGCTTTCTTT. Protein sequence: CASSTVRQAVPTTEAFF.

This clonotype has just a few counts. V gene TRBV10-3 combines with J gene TRBJ2-2; 14 positions match TRBD2. This CDR3 is built from 16 residues. CDR1 and CDR2 from the germline V gene are ENHRY and SYGVKD. Trimming removed 4 bases from V and 7 bases from J; junction bases left unmatched: 5. The CDR3 here is CAISGGLAGVLGELFF. The DNA for the CDR3 is TGTGCCATCAGTGGGGGACTAGCGGGAGTACTCGGGGAGCTGTTTTTT.

This chain connects TRBV20-1 to TRBJ2-7; 7 bases are a match to TRBD1. The germline V gene has CDR1 DFQATT and CDR2 SNEGSKA (reference sequence). The CDR3 sequence is 14 residues long. V lost 3 bases and J lost 0; bases outside the gene matches: 5. CDR3 bases: TGCAGTGCTAGGCAGGGGGATCTCTCCTACGAGCAGTACTTC. It yields the protein CSARQGDLSYEQYF.

This clonotype was recorded many times. This chain connects TRBV7-9 to TRBJ2-1; maybe TRBD2 (6 bases). Deletions cut 5 bases from V and 6 bases from J, with 11 bases between. This CDR3 has 13 residues. The V gene's germline CDR1 is SEHNR and CDR2 FQNEAQ (reference sequence). The CDR3 here is CASSLGTSNEQFF. CDR3 DNA: TGTGCCAGCAGCCTTGGGACTTCCAATGAGCAGTTCTTC. Variable domain in full (rest from reference TRBV7-9 and TRBJ2-1): DTGVSQNPRHKITKRGQNVTFRCDPISEHNRLYWYRQTLGQGPEFLTYFQNEAQLEKSRLLSDRFSAERPKGSFSTLEIQRTEQGDSAMYLCASSLGTSNEQFFGPGTRLTVL.

Concerning this clonotype: Since a much larger clone is just one base distant, this may be a read error. This chain links TRBV12-3 or TRBV12-4 with TRBJ1-2; 7 positions agree with TRBD1. There are 13 residues in the CDR3. V lost 4 bases to trimming and J lost 2 bases; unmatched junction nucleotides: 1. The CDR3 spells CASSWGQNYGYTF. The CDR3 DNA reads TGTGCCAGCAGTTGGGGACAGAACTATGGCTACACCTTC.

This clonotype turned up a few times. The chain recombines TRBV5-1 with TRBJ2-1; the match to TRBD2 covers 11 bases. The CDR3 covers 16 residues. Trimming cost V 4 bases and J 7 bases; bases outside gene matches: 10. Germline V gene sequence: CDR1 SGHRS, CDR2 YFSETQ. CDR3 nucleotide sequence: TGCGCCAGCAGCCAAATAGCGGGAGGGCGGAGTAATGAGCAGTTCTTC. Its translation: CASSQIAGGRSNEQFF.

This chain links TRBV10-2 with TRBJ1-2, with 8 positions matching TRBD1. The CDR3 is 11 amino acids. CDR1 is WSHSY and CDR2 is SAAADI in the germline V gene. The V and J ends lost 6 bases and 7 bases, in that order; junction bases with no gene match: 1. Here the CDR3 reads CASRDRVGYTF. CDR3 sequence (DNA): TGCGCCAGCAGGGACAGGGTTGGCTACACCTTC.